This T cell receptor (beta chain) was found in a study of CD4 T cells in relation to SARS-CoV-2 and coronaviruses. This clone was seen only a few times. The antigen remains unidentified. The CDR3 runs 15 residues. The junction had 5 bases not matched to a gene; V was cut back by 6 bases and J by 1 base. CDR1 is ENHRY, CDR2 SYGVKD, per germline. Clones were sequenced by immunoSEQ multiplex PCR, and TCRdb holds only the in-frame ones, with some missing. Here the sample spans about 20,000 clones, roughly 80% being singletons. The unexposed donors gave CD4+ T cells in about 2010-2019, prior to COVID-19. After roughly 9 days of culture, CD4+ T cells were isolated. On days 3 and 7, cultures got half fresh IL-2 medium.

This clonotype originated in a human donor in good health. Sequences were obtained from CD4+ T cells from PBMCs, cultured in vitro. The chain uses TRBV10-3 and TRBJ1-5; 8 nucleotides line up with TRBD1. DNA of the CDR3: TGTGCCATCAGACCGACAGGGGAGAGCAATCAGCCCCAGCATTTT. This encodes CAIRPTGESNQPQHF.